The clone carrying this T cell receptor (beta chain) was seen a handful of times. Its antigen is currently unknown. This sample stems from a study of cytomegalovirus exposure and HLA in healthy donors. Overall study: From donors who were HLA-typed, an early data release held 80 million to 95 million unique TCRs.

General study findings and limits: Later findings reportedly placed an Asian-associated ancestry cluster below the roughly 690-donor mean for N-insertions. Donor immune exposure was known only as CMV serostatus.

In the PCR, 60 Vbeta and 13 Jbeta primers were used. TCRdb's copy holds only in-frame clones and misses some; the assay was immunoSEQ multiplex PCR. This sample carries about 170,000 clones, 80% to 85% of them seen once, and the ten largest clones take about 2.2%. Sequencing was done on a sample of PBMCs. This TCR was recovered from a male donor in good health and CMV-seronegative.

The CDR3: CASSSYLGANYGYTF. Here the CDR3 DNA reads TGTGCCAGCAGTTCCTATCTGGGAGCTAACTATGGCTACACCTTC. V usage is TRBV6-5 and J usage is TRBJ1-2; the D is unclear. Trimming took off 4 bases at V and 0 bases at J, with 12 bases between the two ends. The CDR3 is 15 residues long. Per the germline V gene, CDR1 is MNHEY and CDR2 is SVGAGI.